This TCR beta chain was found in a study of molecular identifiers for immune sequencing clone quantification. In TCRdb, the PCR reads were re-called with MiXCR into one record per CDR3 protein. The sample lists roughly 90,000 distinct CDR3 sequences; about 20% were seen once. The CDR3 totals 12 residues. CDR1 DFQATT and CDR2 SNEGSKA come from the germline V gene (reference sequence). V was clipped by 1 base and J by 5 bases, with 6 bases between them. This clonotype has at least ten counts. Sequenced sample: naive CD8+ T cells from blood, with Jurkat cell RNA spiked in. The subset is: FACS-sorted CD8+CD4-CCR7+CD45RA+ naive T cells. The clonotype comes from a human donor in good health. Some libraries in this study had Jurkat cell RNA spiked in. This chain links TRBV20-1 with TRBJ1-5; weak D call: TRBD1 (5 bases). The CDR3 region has the DNA TGCAGTGCTAGAGCCAGGGATCAGCCCCAGCATTTT. Translated, it gives CSARARDQPQHF.